This is a list of T cell receptor beta chains from one sample in a study of early T cells in non-severe SARS-CoV-2 infection. In TCRdb, the 5' RACE reads were re-called with MiXCR into one record per CDR3 protein. In the table there are about 60,000 distinct CDR3 sequences, 10% to 15% of which are singletons. The specimen sequenced was whole blood. These receptors all come from an adult who was a healthcare worker with PCR-confirmed SARS-CoV-2 infection or an uninfected control (not recorded which). CDR3s include the opening cysteine and the closing phenylalanine or tryptophan. The order of the fields is clone size, D gene, J gene, V gene, CDR3 DNA, CDR3 protein. The D gene is left open where the match is weak. Rows may omit the clone size; those that give it use once, few, many or a size class.

>NA|NA|TRBJ2-1|TRBV12-5
TGTGCTAGTGGTTTGAGTGCCTCAGGCGAGCAGTTCTTC
CASGLSASGEQFF
>NA|NA|TRBJ1-1|TRBV29-1
TGCAGCGGCCACATAAACACTGAAGCTTTCTTT
CSGHINTEAFF
>few|TRBD2|TRBJ2-5|TRBV9
TGTGCCAGCAGCGTCCGGACTAGCGGGGGGCTGGAGACCCAGTACTTC
CASSVRTSGGLETQYF
>many|NA|TRBJ1-5|TRBV20-1
TGCAGTGCTAGAGGAGAATTTAGCAATCAGCCCCAGCATTTT
CSARGEFSNQPQHF
>few|NA|TRBJ2-5|TRBV7-9
TGTGCCAGCAGCTTAGCGGGCCTAGAGGCCCAGTACTTC
CASSLAGLEAQYF
>few|NA|TRBJ1-6|TRBV9
TGTGCCAGCAGCGTTGCAAGCGATTCACCCCTCCACTTT
CASSVASDSPLHF
>many|NA|TRBJ2-2|TRBV20-1
TGCAGTGCTAGAGTCCCACAGACGAACACCGGGGAGCTGTTTTTT
CSARVPQTNTGELFF
>many|TRBD2|TRBJ2-1|TRBV7-3
TGTGCCAGCAGCTTAGGCGGGAGCGCCTACAATGAGCAGTTCTTC
CASSLGGSAYNEQFF
>few|TRBD2|TRBJ2-1|TRBV7-7
TGTGCCAGCAGCTTAGGTGGGACTAGCTACAATGAGCAGTTCTTC
CASSLGGTSYNEQFF
>NA|TRBD2|TRBJ2-1|TRBV2
TGTGCCAGCAAAGCGGGACTCGCCACCTACAATGAGCAGTTCTTC
CASKAGLATYNEQFF
>NA|NA|TRBJ1-2|TRBV10-3
TGTGCCCTCAGACCGGGCGGTAATTTTGGCTACACCTTC
CALRPGGNFGYTF
>many|NA|TRBJ2-4|TRBV3-1
TGTGCCAGCAGCCTTGACAGCAAAAACATTCAGTACTTC
CASSLDSKNIQYF
>few|TRBD2|TRBJ2-5|TRBV29-1
TGCAGCCAAACTAGCGGGAGTGAGACCCAGTACTTC
CSQTSGSETQYF
>few|NA|TRBJ2-2|TRBV5-1
TGCGCCAGCAGCACCCGGGGGGCGTACACCGGGGAGCTGTTTTTT
CASSTRGAYTGELFF
>many|TRBD2|TRBJ2-1|TRBV5-4
TGTGCCAGCAGCCCGGGACTAGCGGACAGCTCTTACAATGAGCAGTTCTTC
CASSPGLADSSYNEQFF
>NA|TRBD1|TRBJ2-7|TRBV7-3
TGTGCCAGCAGCTTCACAGGGGGCAACGAGCAGTACTTC
CASSFTGGNEQYF
>NA|TRBD1|TRBJ2-3|TRBV29-1
TGCAGCGTGGTTGACAGGGCCCGCACAGATACGCAGTATTTT
CSVVDRARTDTQYF
>many|NA|TRBJ2-4|TRBV29-1
TGCAGCGTTTCGGCAGCAACTAACATTCAGTACTTC
CSVSAATNIQYF
>NA|NA|TRBJ2-2|TRBV7-6
TGTGCCAGCAGCTTGTACGGGGAGCTGTTTTTT
CASSLYGELFF
>few|NA|TRBJ1-5|TRBV12-3/TRBV12-4
TGTGCCAGCAGTTTAATAATGGGGGAGGCTCAGCCCCAGCATTTT
CASSLIMGEAQPQHF
>NA|TRBD2|TRBJ2-3|TRBV29-1
TGCAGCGTTGAAGGGGCTAGCGGGGGGTTTGTAGATACGCAGTATTTT
CSVEGASGGFVDTQYF
>many|NA|TRBJ1-4|TRBV12-3/TRBV12-4
TGTGCCAGCAGTTTATACGGACCCCTGTTTTTT
CASSLYGPLFF
>NA|NA|TRBJ1-4|TRBV29-1
TGCAGCGTTCAGGAACCAACGGGATTGGGAAAACTGTTTTTT
CSVQEPTGLGKLFF
>few|NA|TRBJ2-1|TRBV12-3/TRBV12-4
TGTGCCAGCAGTTTTGGGGCAGGGGGGAATGAGCAGTTCTTC
CASSFGAGGNEQFF
>NA|TRBD2|TRBJ2-5|TRBV12-3/TRBV12-4
TGTGCCAGCAGTTTCGGCTCCGGGAGGGGGGAGACCCAGTACTTC
CASSFGSGRGETQYF
>NA|NA|TRBJ2-3|TRBV13
TGTGCCAGCACTTTCGGACTATCCCCGTCAGATACGCAGTATTTT
CASTFGLSPSDTQYF
>NA|NA|TRBJ2-3|TRBV5-1
TGCGCCAGCAGTCGGGGAGGCCCAGATACGCAGTATTTT
CASSRGGPDTQYF
>many|TRBD1|TRBJ1-1|TRBV5-4
TGTGCCAGCAGACGGGACAGGGTGAACACTGAAGCTTTCTTT
CASRRDRVNTEAFF
>many|NA|TRBJ2-7|TRBV5-1
TGCGCCAGCAGCCCCCAGGGTCAATACGAGCAGTACTTC
CASSPQGQYEQYF
>NA|NA|TRBJ1-2|TRBV6-5
TGTGCCAGCAGTTACTTTCCAGGGGTTATGGACTATGGCTACACCTTC
CASSYFPGVMDYGYTF
>NA|NA|TRBJ1-5|TRBV11-1
TGTGCCAGCAGCCCAGGTCCCCAGCATTTT
CASSPGPQHF
>few|TRBD1|TRBJ2-2|TRBV5-1
TGCGCCAGCAGCCCGTCGGGACAGTGGCTGTTTTTT
CASSPSGQWLFF
>many|TRBD1|TRBJ2-7|TRBV20-1
TGCAGTGCTCCCGGGACAGGGCCCTACGAGCAGTACTTC
CSAPGTGPYEQYF
>NA|NA|TRBJ2-2|TRBV11-2
TGTGCCAGCAGCTTAATAAGCACCGGGGAGCTGTTTTTT
CASSLISTGELFF
>NA|TRBD1|TRBJ2-5|TRBV7-6
TGTGCCAGCAGATCCGACAGGGCGCTTTGGGAGACCCAGTACTTC
CASRSDRALWETQYF
>NA|NA|TRBJ1-6|TRBV6-1
TGTGCCAGCAGCGTCAGTTCCTTAATTTCACCCCTCCACTTT
CASSVSSLISPLHF
>NA|NA|TRBJ2-2|TRBV7-2
TGTGCCAGCAGCTTATTTTCATCGACTAGGGGCACCGGGGAGCTGTTTTTT
CASSLFSSTRGTGELFF
>NA|TRBD1|TRBJ2-7|TRBV19
TGTGCCAGTAATCCCGGGACAGGAATCTTCGAGCAGTACTTC
CASNPGTGIFEQYF
>many|TRBD1|TRBJ1-6|TRBV5-5
TGTGCCAGCAGCTTCGACAGGGTCAATAATTCACCCCTCCACTTT
CASSFDRVNNSPLHF
>few|NA|TRBJ2-1|TRBV20-1
TGCAGTGCTAGAGATAGAGGGCTAGCCGTCGAGAATGAGCAGTTCTTC
CSARDRGLAVENEQFF
>many|NA|TRBJ1-2|TRBV5-1
TGCGCCAGCAGCGCGGACAGTACATTTTATGGCTACACCTTC
CASSADSTFYGYTF
>many|TRBD2|TRBJ2-3|TRBV20-1
TGCAGTGCTTTCAGCGGGAGCCAGGATACGCAGTATTTT
CSAFSGSQDTQYF
>NA|NA|TRBJ2-3|TRBV9
TGTGCCAGCAGCGTTGGGGGCACGTCCGCAGATACGCAGTTTTTT
CASSVGGTSADTQFF
>many|TRBD1|TRBJ2-7|TRBV28
TGTGCCAGCAGCCGGGACAGGGCCGGGCAGTACTTC
CASSRDRAGQYF
>NA|NA|TRBJ1-2|TRBV20-1
TGCAGTGCTAGAGACGACCAAGTGGGATATGGCTACACCTTC
CSARDDQVGYGYTF
>few|NA|TRBJ2-5|TRBV12-3/TRBV12-4
TGTGCCAGCAGTTTACAAGGACTCCAAGAGACCCAGTACTTC
CASSLQGLQETQYF
>few|NA|TRBJ1-2|TRBV29-1
TGCAGCGTCTCAGATTACTATGGCTACACCTTC
CSVSDYYGYTF
>few|NA|TRBJ2-7|TRBV6-1
TGTGCCAGCAGTGAAGGTCCGGTGTGGTCCGAGCAGTACTTC
CASSEGPVWSEQYF
>many|NA|TRBJ2-1|TRBV29-1
TGCAGCGTTGAAGGGCGGGTCGGGGAGCAGTTCTTC
CSVEGRVGEQFF
>NA|NA|TRBJ2-3|TRBV7-2
TGTGCCAGCAGCTTTGGTCCCACAGATACGCAGTATTTT
CASSFGPTDTQYF
>few|NA|TRBJ1-1|TRBV11-3
TGTGCCAGCAGCTTAAGGCAGGGATCGTTTAGCACTGAAGCTTTCTTT
CASSLRQGSFSTEAFF
>many|NA|TRBJ2-2|TRBV28
TGTGCCAGCGGTGGGCGGGGAGGCCCCCATAGGCCCGGGGAGCTGTTTTTT
CASGGRGGPHRPGELFF
>NA|NA|TRBJ1-5|TRBV20-1
TGCAGTGCCGAGGGTAGAAGTGATCAGCCCCAGCATTTT
CSAEGRSDQPQHF